The clone carrying this TCR beta chain has at least ten counts. This entry belongs to a study of blood T cells in healthy people across ages. A second PCR of about 6 to 11 cycles used a sample-barcoded 5' primer and a J-beta primer mix. TCRdb reprocessed the 5' RACE reads with MiXCR, giving one entry per CDR3 protein. This table has fewer than 800,000 distinct CDR3 sequences, over 45% appearing once. CDR1 is MNHEY and CDR2 is SMNVEV in the germline V gene (reference sequence). Trimming removed 3 bases from V and 6 bases from J, with 24 bases in between. The CDR3 totals 17 residues. This TCR was sampled from a woman aged 55-69 years in good health. Sample: blood. The chain joins TRBV27 to TRBJ2-7; tentative D call: TRBD2 (5 bases). CDR3 protein: CASSFALAQASRGEQYF. The CDR3 DNA sequence: TGTGCCAGCAGTTTTGCCTTAGCGCAGGCCTCCCGGGGCGAGCAGTACTTC.